A selection of T cell receptor beta chains follows, all from one sample in a study of T cell clonotyping in hematopoietic cell transplantation. TCRdb keeps only in-frame clones here, not all; method: immunoSEQ multiplex PCR. The sample records some 13,000 clones, around 80% being singletons. The source was peripheral blood mononuclear cells, collected before stem cell transplant. These receptors all come from a man aged 55-75 years with acute myeloid leukemia. Some clones in this sample may be carry-over from other donors' samples. CDR3s include the opening cysteine and the closing phenylalanine or tryptophan. A D gene is named only where the DNA matches it firmly.

>TRBV5-1|TRBJ1-5|-
CASSASGGRGQPQHF
>TRBV4-2|TRBJ1-1|-
CASSPGQTWVEAFF
>TRBV13|TRBJ2-2|-
CASSFGRSGELFF
>TRBV4-2|TRBJ2-7|-
CASSQVGQSSYEQYF
>TRBV5-4|TRBJ1-6|-
CASSLLSDSPLHF
>TRBV4-3|TRBJ2-4|TRBD1
CASSRTGGTQYF
>TRBV4-3|TRBJ1-6|-
CASSQDSPVYSPLHF
>TRBV7-9|TRBJ2-7|-
CASSLASAAYEQYF
>TRBV29-1|TRBJ2-2|-
CSVKDTGELFF
>TRBV5-1|TRBJ1-3|TRBD1
CASSPQGSGNTIYF
>TRBV6-5|TRBJ1-2|TRBD1
CASKLGQGVYGYTF
>TRBV15|TRBJ1-1|-
CAIGTVNTEAFF
>TRBV29-1|TRBJ1-1|-
CSVTAGPQERNTEAFF
>TRBV27|TRBJ2-7|-
CASSLSGGEGAAYEQYF
>TRBV6-5|TRBJ1-1|TRBD1
CASRGGYRGTEAFF
>TRBV27|TRBJ2-7|-
CASSRTSYEQYF
>TRBV6-1|TRBJ1-1|TRBD1
CASSGYRGPAFF
>TRBV19|TRBJ2-3|TRBD2
CASSRTSGVDTQYF
>TRBV6-5|TRBJ2-3|TRBD2
CASNLGGGAGDTQYF
>TRBV29-1|TRBJ1-1|-
CSVGAQARGTEAFF
>TRBV29-1|TRBJ2-1|TRBD2
CSVPTSGDMDEQFF
>TRBV19|TRBJ1-5|TRBD1
CASSTGTVYGNQPQHF
>TRBV7-8|TRBJ1-6|-
CASSPAQGRFPNSPLHF
>TRBV11-2|TRBJ2-3|-
CASSKGGGTDTQYF
>TRBV19|TRBJ2-7|-
CASSDRFNEQYF
>TRBV7-9|TRBJ1-1|-
CASSLVVDGEAFF
>TRBV6-4|TRBJ2-1|TRBD2
CASSDSSGGANEQFF
>TRBV2|-|TRBD2
CASKEEAGPHYEQYF
>TRBV5-1|TRBJ1-1|TRBD1
CASSPGQVNTEAFF
>TRBV27|TRBJ1-1|-
CASSFQSGGTEAFF
>TRBV7-8|TRBJ1-3|-
CASSSSFGGNTIYF
>TRBV19|TRBJ1-1|TRBD1
CATLDRGPGLAFF
>TRBV4-1|TRBJ1-1|TRBD1
CASSRGGRGRVGTEAFF
>TRBV6-6|TRBJ2-7|-
CASSGLVGGEQYF
>TRBV7-3|TRBJ2-1|TRBD2
CASSYGTSTEQFF
>TRBV11-2|TRBJ1-1|TRBD1
CASSEYRGMNTEAFF
>TRBV4-3|TRBJ2-3|TRBD1
CASSPLPTGFGDTQYF
>TRBV6-1|TRBJ1-2|TRBD1
CAGSGTGMYRYGYTF
>TRBV19|TRBJ2-1|-
CASEGGEQFF
>TRBV20-1|TRBJ1-5|-
CSARDFRAQHF
>TRBV5-1|TRBJ1-6|TRBD1
CASSFQGAGQSYNSPLHF
>TRBV13|TRBJ2-5|-
CASSLDLAQETQYF
>TRBV5-1|TRBJ1-4|-
CASAGEAEKLFF
>TRBV14|TRBJ2-2|-
CASKNSRNTGELFF
>TRBV19|TRBJ1-1|TRBD1
CASRLVRGREGVNTEAFF
>TRBV7-8|TRBJ2-7|TRBD2
CASSLVRTSDEQYF
>TRBV25-1|TRBJ2-3|TRBD1
CASSEGGDRVLDTQYF
>TRBV4-2|TRBJ2-5|-
CASSPDVRAETQYF